This TCR beta chain was captured by sequencing in a study of metastatic and nonmetastatic thyroid tumors (TCRdb year 2020). Background for the entire study: For patients with malignant and with benign thyroid disease, the researchers compared repertoires between peripheral blood samples and tumor or nodule tissue samples. On the study overall, not on this receptor specifically: TCR beta diversity was reported as significantly higher in malignant tumors than in benign nodules, in both blood and tumor samples.

No treatment had been received by any patient before thyroid surgery. Patient clinical samples collected from about 2011 to 2018 were retrospectively analysed using T-cell receptor beta sequencing. Libraries were prepared through PCR. This sample was sequenced with an Illumina HiSeq 4000. High-throughput sequencing was used to profile the CDR3 region of the TCR beta-chain in every patient. Per the source publication's procedure: A classifier to discriminate distant-metastatic papillary thyroid cancer patients was built from CDR3 differences across clinicopathological groups. The Shannon index was used to assess repertoire diversity, and the Morisita-Horn index was used to assess tumor-blood repertoire similarity. Starting from the raw public reads, TCRdb applied fastp trimming at Q25, assembled clones with MiXCR and retained in-frame beta chains. The V and J calls reflect TCRdb's pipeline rather than the authors' work. The sample table records about 33,000 clones; roughly a sixth of these occur just once. Jointly, the top ten make up over 10% of the sample.

This clone turned up a few times. Its specific antigen is unknown. No much larger clone exists at a distance of one base, and base qualities are not known. From its cysteine to its phenylalanine, the CDR3 spans 13 amino acids. The read is trimmed to its CDR3 DNA, 39 bases read in frame from base 1. Taken from the germline V gene (reference sequence), the CDR1 and CDR2 loops are WNHNN and SYGVQD. Trimming leaves V shorter by 2 bases and J shorter by 3 bases, with the junction holding 1 base beyond the gene matches. The TCR sequence derives from a male donor with papillary thyroid cancer or a benign thyroid nodule (not recorded which). Some clones in this sample may be carry-over from other donors' samples. The chain was built from TRBV10-1 and TRBJ2-7; 7 central nucleotides agree with TRBD2. Sequencing input: blood. The CDR3 region has the sequence CASSEGGSYEQYF. The nucleotide sequence reads as follows: TGCGCCAGCAGTGAGGGCGGGAGCTACGAGCAGTACTTC.